The 2 T cell receptor beta chains below all came from one sample that was sequenced in a study of CD8+ T cells in alopecia areata. Once RNA had been extracted, it was reverse transcribed into cDNA to act as the sequencing template. Produced via immunoSEQ multiplex PCR; TCRdb's table is partial and in-frame only. The repertoire holds some 180,000 clones, with around 50% as singletons. The sequencing input was CD8+ T cells sorted from blood. The receptors originated from a human donor in good health.

The chain joins TRBV7-9 to TRBJ2-6, with unresolved D. V lost 3 bases and J lost 3, with 15 bases in between. CDR3 length: 17 residues. Germline V gives CDR1 SEHNR, CDR2 FQNEAQ (reference sequence). The CDR3 coding sequence is TGTGCCAGCAGCTTTAGTAGGGCCCGAGATGGGGCCAACGTCCTGACTTTC. It translates to CASSFSRARDGANVLTF. The whole variable domain, remainder taken from reference TRBV7-9 and TRBJ2-6, is DTGVSQNPRHKITKRGQNVTFRCDPISEHNRLYWYRQTLGQGPEFLTYFQNEAQLEKSRLLSDRFSAERPKGSFSTLEIQRTEQGDSAMYLCASSFSRARDGANVLTFGAGSRLTVL.

Here the CDR3 reads CASRSYRLPGNTIYF. CDR3 sequence (DNA): TGTGCCAGCAGGTCTTACAGATTACCAGGAAACACCATATATTTT. The V gene is TRBV13, the J gene TRBJ1-3, with D hard to call. The CDR3 is made up of 15 amino acids. Germline V CDR1 and CDR2: PRHDT, FYEKMQ (reference sequence). V lost 6 bases and J 4 bases, leaving 16 bases between the germline ends.